The clone carrying this TCR beta chain appeared a single time. The data were taken from a study of blood T cells in healthy people across ages. Together with a sample-barcoded 5' primer, a J-beta primer mix was included in a second PCR lasting about 6 to 11 cycles. MiXCR, applied by TCRdb to the 5' RACE reads, yields one record per CDR3 protein. In the table there are approximately 940,000 distinct CDR3 sequences, about 44% of which are singletons. The source is a man aged 25-45 years in good health. Material for sequencing was blood.

The CDR3 sequence is CASTPGRLPYEQYF. In nucleotides, the CDR3 is TGTGCCAGCACCCCGGGACGGCTTCCCTACGAGCAGTACTTC. V usage is TRBV3-1 and J usage is TRBJ2-1; D assignment may be TRBD1 or TRBD2 (5 bases each). The assigned J gene may be wrong: the sequence end matches TRBJ2-7 better. This CDR3 is built from 14 residues. CDR1 LGHDT and CDR2 YNNKEL come from the germline V gene (reference sequence).